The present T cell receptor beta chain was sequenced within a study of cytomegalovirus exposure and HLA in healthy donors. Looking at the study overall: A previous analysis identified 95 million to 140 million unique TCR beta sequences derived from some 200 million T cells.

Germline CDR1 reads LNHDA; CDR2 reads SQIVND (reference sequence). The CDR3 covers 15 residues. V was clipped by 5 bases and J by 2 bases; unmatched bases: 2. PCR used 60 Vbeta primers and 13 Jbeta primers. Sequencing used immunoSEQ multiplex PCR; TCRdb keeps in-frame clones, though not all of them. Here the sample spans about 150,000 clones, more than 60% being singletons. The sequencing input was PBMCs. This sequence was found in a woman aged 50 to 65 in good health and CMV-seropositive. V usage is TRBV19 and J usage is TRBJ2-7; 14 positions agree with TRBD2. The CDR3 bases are TGTGCCAGTAGTCGGGGACTAGCGGGAGCCTACGAGCAGTACTTC. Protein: CASSRGLAGAYEQYF. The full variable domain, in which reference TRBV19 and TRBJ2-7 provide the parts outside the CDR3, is DGGITQSPKYLFRKEGQNVTLSCEQNLNHDAMYWYRQDPGQGLRLIYYSQIVNDFQKGDIAEGYSVSREKKESFPLTVTSAQKNPTAFYLCASSRGLAGAYEQYFGPGTRLTVT.